A selection of T cell receptor beta chains follows, all from one sample in a study of blood T cell repertoires in COVID-19. Some clones are missing from TCRdb's copy, which holds only in-frame ones; the method was immunoSEQ multiplex PCR. The repertoire holds approximately 310,000 clones, with 80% to 90% as singletons. The sample was PBMCs or T cells enriched from blood (not recorded which). The origin of the receptors is a young man who had recovered from COVID-19. CDR3s include the opening cysteine and the closing phenylalanine or tryptophan. A D gene is named only where the DNA matches it firmly. A row's size may be missing; if present it is once, few, many or a size class.

d_gene: .
j_gene: TRBJ1-4
v_gene: TRBV19
abundance: .
CDR3aa: CASMEARRGRTNEKLFF
CDR3nt: TGTGCCAGTATGGAGGCTCGGAGGGGACGAACTAATGAAAAACTGTTTTTT

d_gene: .
j_gene: TRBJ1-1
v_gene: TRBV2
abundance: .
CDR3aa: CASSQGGTEAFF
CDR3nt: TGTGCCAGCAGTCAGGGAGGGACTGAAGCTTTCTTT

d_gene: .
j_gene: TRBJ2-4
v_gene: TRBV7-2
abundance: .
CDR3aa: CASSTSLEAKNIQYF
CDR3nt: TGTGCCAGCAGCACTTCCTTGGAGGCCAAAAACATTCAGTACTTC

d_gene: TRBD1
j_gene: TRBJ1-4
v_gene: TRBV30
abundance: .
CDR3aa: CAWSRFRGLGEKLFF
CDR3nt: TGTGCCTGGAGTAGGTTCAGGGGGCTGGGGGAAAAACTGTTTTTT

d_gene: .
j_gene: TRBJ2-2
v_gene: TRBV6-4
abundance: .
CDR3aa: CASSPSSWGRELFF
CDR3nt: TGTGCCAGCAGCCCATCCTCATGGGGCAGGGAGCTGTTTTTT

d_gene: TRBD1
j_gene: TRBJ1-1
v_gene: TRBV5-6
abundance: .
CDR3aa: CASSLAGTEYTEAFF
CDR3nt: TGTGCCAGCAGCTTGGCCGGGACAGAATACACTGAAGCTTTCTTT

d_gene: TRBD1
j_gene: TRBJ1-2
v_gene: TRBV18
abundance: few
CDR3aa: CASSPRNRDRGRFPDGYTF
CDR3nt: TGTGCCAGCTCCCCACGGAACCGGGACAGGGGGCGCTTTCCGGATGGCTACACCTTC

d_gene: TRBD1
j_gene: TRBJ2-7
v_gene: TRBV5-4
abundance: .
CDR3aa: CASSPGVGQSYEQYF
CDR3nt: TGTGCCAGCAGCCCTGGTGTGGGACAGAGCTACGAGCAGTACTTC

d_gene: TRBD2
j_gene: TRBJ2-3
v_gene: TRBV4-1
abundance: .
CDR3aa: CASSQQSSSGGTDTQYF
CDR3nt: TGCGCCAGCAGCCAACAATCCTCTAGCGGGGGCACAGATACGCAGTATTTT

d_gene: .
j_gene: TRBJ1-1
v_gene: TRBV9
abundance: once
CDR3aa: CASSRRSGGSTEAFF
CDR3nt: TGTGCCAGCAGCCGTAGGTCGGGTGGGAGCACTGAAGCTTTCTTT

d_gene: .
j_gene: TRBJ1-4
v_gene: TRBV21-1
abundance: few
CDR3aa: CASSKATGADEKLFF
CDR3nt: TGTGCCAGCAGCAAAGCGACAGGGGCGGATGAAAAACTGTTTTTT